The present T cell receptor (beta chain) was sequenced within a study of blood T cell repertoires in COVID-19. Data came from immunoSEQ multiplex PCR; TCRdb stores just in-frame clones and leaves some out. Altogether 250,000 or so clones are present, roughly 86% being singletons, with the ten largest covering around 9%. Between the trimmed V and J ends, which lost 9 bases and 3 bases, there was a span of 18 bases. This CDR3 comprises 14 residues. The germline V gene encodes CDR1 SGHAT and CDR2 FQNNGV. This receptor was identified in a man in his forties with active or convalescent COVID-19. The sample comprised peripheral blood. V usage is TRBV11-2 and J usage is TRBJ2-7, with no clear D. The CDR3 nucleotides read TGTGCCAGTTGTCCTGGTGGAGCGTACTACGAGCAGTACTTC. Translation gives CASCPGGAYYEQYF.